Sequencing of this TCR beta chain was carried out in a study of T-cell reconstitution after alpha-beta-depleted transplantation in children. Molecular barcoding with unique molecular identifiers was used for the TCRbeta library. TCRdb reprocessed the PCR reads via MiXCR and lists one record per CDR3 protein. This table holds hundreds of thousands of distinct CDR3 sequences, roughly 13% found once. The V and J ends lost 6 bases and 0 bases respectively, with 35 bases between them. Germline CDR1 reads DFQATT; CDR2 reads SNEGSKA (reference sequence). CDR3 size: 22 residues. This clonotype was detected a few times.

Sequenced material: PBMCs, taken before TCRalphabeta/CD19-depleted stem cell transplant. The receptor was isolated from a girl aged 2-10 years with congenital amegakaryocytic thrombocytopenia, due to receive a stem cell transplant. J is TRBJ2-2 and V is TRBV20-1; D might be TRBD2 (10 bases). In DNA, the CDR3 is TGCAGTGCAACGGACAGGGGAATAAAGCGGGAGGGACACTTCGCGAACACCGGGGAGCTGTTTTTT. Translating gives CSATDRGIKREGHFANTGELFF.